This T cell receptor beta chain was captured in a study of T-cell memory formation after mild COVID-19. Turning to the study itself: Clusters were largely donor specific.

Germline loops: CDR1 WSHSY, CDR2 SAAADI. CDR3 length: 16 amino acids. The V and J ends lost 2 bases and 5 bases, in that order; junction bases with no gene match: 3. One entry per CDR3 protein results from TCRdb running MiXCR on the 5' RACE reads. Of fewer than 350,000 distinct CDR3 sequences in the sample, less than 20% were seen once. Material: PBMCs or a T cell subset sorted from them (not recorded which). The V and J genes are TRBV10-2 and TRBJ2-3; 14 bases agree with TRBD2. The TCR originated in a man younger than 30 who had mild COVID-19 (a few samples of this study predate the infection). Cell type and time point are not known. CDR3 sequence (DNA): TGCGCCAGCAGTGAGGGGGGACTAGCGGGGGAAGATACGCAGTATTTT. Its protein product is CASSEGGLAGEDTQYF.